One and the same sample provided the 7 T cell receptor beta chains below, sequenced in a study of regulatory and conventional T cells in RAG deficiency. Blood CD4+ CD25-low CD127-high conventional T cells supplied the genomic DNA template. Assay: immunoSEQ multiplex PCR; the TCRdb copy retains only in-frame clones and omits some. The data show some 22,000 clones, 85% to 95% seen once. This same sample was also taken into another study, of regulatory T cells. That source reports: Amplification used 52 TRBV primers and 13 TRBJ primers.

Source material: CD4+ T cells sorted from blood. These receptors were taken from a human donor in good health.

CDR3 protein: CASSTGQGGYEQYF. In DNA, the CDR3 is TGCGCCAGCAGCACTGGACAGGGAGGCTACGAGCAGTACTTC. The chain joins TRBV5-1 to TRBJ2-7; the match to TRBD1 covers 8 bases. CDR3 size: 14 residues. The trim removed 4 bases at V and 3 bases at J, leaving 6 bases unmatched. Germline V gene lookup returns CDR1 SGHRS and CDR2 YFSETQ.

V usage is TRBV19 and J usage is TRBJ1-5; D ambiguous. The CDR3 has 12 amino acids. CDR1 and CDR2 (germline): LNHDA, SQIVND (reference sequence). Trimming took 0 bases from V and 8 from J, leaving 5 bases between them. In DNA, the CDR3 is TGTGCCAGTAGTATAGATCCGAAGCCCCAGCATTTT. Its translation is CASSIDPKPQHF.

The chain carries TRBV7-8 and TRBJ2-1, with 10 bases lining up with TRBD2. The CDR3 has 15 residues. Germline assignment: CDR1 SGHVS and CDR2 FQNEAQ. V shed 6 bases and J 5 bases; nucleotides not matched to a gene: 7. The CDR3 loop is CASRVTSGRHNEQFF. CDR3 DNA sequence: TGTGCCAGCAGGGTGACTAGCGGGCGGCACAATGAGCAGTTCTTC.

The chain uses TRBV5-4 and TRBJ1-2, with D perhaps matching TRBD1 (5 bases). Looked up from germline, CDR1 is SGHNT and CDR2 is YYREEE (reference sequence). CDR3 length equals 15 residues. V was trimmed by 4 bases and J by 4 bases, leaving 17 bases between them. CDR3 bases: TGTGCCAGCAGCCCCGGGACGGAAACTGTCTATGGCTACACCTTC. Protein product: CASSPGTETVYGYTF.

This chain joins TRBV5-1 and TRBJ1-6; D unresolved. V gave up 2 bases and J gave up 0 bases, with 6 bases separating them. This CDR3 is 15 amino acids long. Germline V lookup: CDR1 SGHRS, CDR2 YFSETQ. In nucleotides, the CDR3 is TGCGCCAGCAGCTTACCGAGCTCCTATAATTCACCCCTCCACTTT. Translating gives CASSLPSSYNSPLHF.

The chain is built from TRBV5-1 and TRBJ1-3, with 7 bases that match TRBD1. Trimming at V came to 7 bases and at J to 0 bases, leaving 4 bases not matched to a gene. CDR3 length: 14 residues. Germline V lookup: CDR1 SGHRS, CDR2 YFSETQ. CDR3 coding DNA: TGCGCCAGCGGACGGGACAGCTCTGGAAACACCATATATTTT. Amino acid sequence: CASGRDSSGNTIYF.

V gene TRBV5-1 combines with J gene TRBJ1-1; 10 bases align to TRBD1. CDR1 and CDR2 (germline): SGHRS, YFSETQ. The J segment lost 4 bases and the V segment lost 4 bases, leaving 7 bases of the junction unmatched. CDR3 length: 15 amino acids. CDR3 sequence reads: CASSATGTGATEAFF. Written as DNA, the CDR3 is TGCGCCAGCAGCGCAACCGGGACAGGGGCCACTGAAGCTTTCTTT.